This entry features one TCR beta chain sequence. The antigen is unknown. Generated by immunoSEQ multiplex PCR, the TCRdb table keeps only in-frame clones and is missing some. This sample has some 9,700 clones; roughly 84% occur once, and the top ten carry approximately 14%. This sample's time point: approximately ten-day in vitro stimulation with candidate mutation-associated neoantigen peptide 1. Each of several ELISpot-reactive candidate peptides was used for roughly 11-day stimulation. These data originate in a study of PD-1 blockade in mismatch repair-deficient tumors. Overall study results and limits: Rapid post-treatment expansion, then contraction, generally preceding radiologic response, marked tumor-resident clones.

V shed 2 bases and J shed 2 bases, with 9 bases lying between them. The CDR3 is 14 amino acids. The germline CDR1 and CDR2 sequences are SNHLY and FYNNEI. The sequence was obtained from an adult with mismatch repair-deficient cancer. Here the sequenced sample was cells cultured in vitro, taken from a patient treated with pembrolizumab. The rearrangement links TRBV2 to TRBJ2-5; D remains unclear. This CDR3 is CASSEQPGQETQYF. Here the CDR3 DNA reads TGTGCCAGCAGTGAACAGCCAGGTCAAGAGACCCAGTACTTC.